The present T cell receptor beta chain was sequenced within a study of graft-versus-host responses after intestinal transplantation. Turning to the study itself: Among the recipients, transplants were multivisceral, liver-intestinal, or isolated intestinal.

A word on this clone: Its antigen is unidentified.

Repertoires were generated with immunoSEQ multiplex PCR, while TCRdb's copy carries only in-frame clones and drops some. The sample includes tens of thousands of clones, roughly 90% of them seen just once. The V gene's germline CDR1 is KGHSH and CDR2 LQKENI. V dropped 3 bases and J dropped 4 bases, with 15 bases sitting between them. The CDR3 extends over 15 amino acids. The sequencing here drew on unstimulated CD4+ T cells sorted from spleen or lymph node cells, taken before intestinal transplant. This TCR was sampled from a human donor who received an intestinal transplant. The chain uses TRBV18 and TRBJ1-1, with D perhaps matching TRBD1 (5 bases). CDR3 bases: TGTGCCAGCTCACCCACCGGGGAGGGGACCACTGAAGCTTTCTTT. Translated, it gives CASSPTGEGTTEAFF.